The source of this TCR beta chain is a study of blood T cells in healthy people across ages. Germline CDR1 and CDR2: SGDLS and YYNGEE. The CDR3 contains 13 residues. The V segment lost 0 bases and the J segment 6 bases; nucleotides outside the gene matches: 3. PCR was performed a second time for 7 to 11 cycles using a sample-barcoded 5' primer and a J-beta primer mix. Using its own MiXCR run on the 5' RACE reads, TCRdb lists one record per CDR3 protein. The sample holds 650,000 to 1,000,000 distinct CDR3 sequences, about 42% seen once. The receptor was isolated from a man older than 75 in good health. Material: blood. The chain employs TRBV9 and TRBJ2-7, with 7 bases aligning to TRBD2. The DNA for the CDR3 is TGTGCCAGCAGCGTAGGCGGGAGCGGCGAGCAGTACTTC. It yields the protein CASSVGGSGEQYF.